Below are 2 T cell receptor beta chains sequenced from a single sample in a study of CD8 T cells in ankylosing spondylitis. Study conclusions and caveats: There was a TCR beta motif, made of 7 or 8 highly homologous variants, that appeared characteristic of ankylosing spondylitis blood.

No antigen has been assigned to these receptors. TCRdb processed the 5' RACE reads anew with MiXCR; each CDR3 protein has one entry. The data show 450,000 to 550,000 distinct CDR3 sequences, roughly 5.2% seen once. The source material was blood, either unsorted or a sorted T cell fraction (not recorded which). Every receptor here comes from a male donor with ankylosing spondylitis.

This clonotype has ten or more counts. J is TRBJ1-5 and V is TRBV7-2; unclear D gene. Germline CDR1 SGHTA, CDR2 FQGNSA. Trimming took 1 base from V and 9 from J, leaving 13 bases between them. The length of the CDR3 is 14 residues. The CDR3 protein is CASSLDREMAPQHF. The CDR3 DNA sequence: TGTGCCAGCAGCTTAGATAGGGAAATGGCGCCCCAGCATTTT. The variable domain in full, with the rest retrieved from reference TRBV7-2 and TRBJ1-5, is GAGVSQSPSNKVTEKGKDVELRCDPISGHTALYWYRQSLGQGLEFLIYFQGNSAPDKSGLPSDRFSAERTGGSVSTLTIQRTQQEDSAVYLCASSLDREMAPQHFGDGTRLSIL.

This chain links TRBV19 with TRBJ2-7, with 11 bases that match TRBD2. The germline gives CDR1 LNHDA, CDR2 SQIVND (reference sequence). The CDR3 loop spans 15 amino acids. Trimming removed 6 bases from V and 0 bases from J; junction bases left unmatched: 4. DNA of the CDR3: TGTGCCAGTAGACCCACTAGCGGGAGCTCCTACGAGCAGTACTTC. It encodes CASRPTSGSSYEQYF.